This record covers a single T cell receptor (beta chain). Only in-frame clones appear in the TCRdb table, and some are missing; sequencing was by immunoSEQ multiplex PCR. The sample lists approximately 470,000 clones; around 90% were seen once. This CDR3 contains 15 residues. V lost 4 bases and J lost 0, with 10 bases in between. Germline assignment: CDR1 SNHLY and CDR2 FYNNEI. This record belongs to a study of blood T cell repertoires in COVID-19. The rearrangement joins TRBV2 to TRBJ1-5, with D unclear. Sequenced input: PBMCs or T cells enriched from blood (not recorded which). The sequence derives from a woman aged 18-35 years who had recovered from COVID-19. Here the CDR3 reads CASSVGTYSNQPQHF. The CDR3, as DNA: TGTGCCAGCAGTGTTGGTACTTATAGCAATCAGCCCCAGCATTTT.